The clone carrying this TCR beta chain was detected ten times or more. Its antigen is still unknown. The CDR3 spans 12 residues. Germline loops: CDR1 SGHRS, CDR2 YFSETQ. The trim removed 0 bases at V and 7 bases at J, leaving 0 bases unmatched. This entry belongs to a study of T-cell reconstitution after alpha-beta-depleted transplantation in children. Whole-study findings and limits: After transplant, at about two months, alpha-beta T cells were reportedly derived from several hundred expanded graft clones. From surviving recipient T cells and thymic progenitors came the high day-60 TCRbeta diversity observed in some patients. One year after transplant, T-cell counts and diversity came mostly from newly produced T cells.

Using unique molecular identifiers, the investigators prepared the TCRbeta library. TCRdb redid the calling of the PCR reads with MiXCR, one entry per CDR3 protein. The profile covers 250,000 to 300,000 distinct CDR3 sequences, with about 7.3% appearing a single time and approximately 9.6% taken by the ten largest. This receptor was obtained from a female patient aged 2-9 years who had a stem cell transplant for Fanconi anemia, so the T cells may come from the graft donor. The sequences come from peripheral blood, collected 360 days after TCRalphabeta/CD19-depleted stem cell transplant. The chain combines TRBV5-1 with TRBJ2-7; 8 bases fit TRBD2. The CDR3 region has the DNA TGCGCCAGCAGCTTGGGACTAGCGGAGCAGTACTTC. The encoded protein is CASSLGLAEQYF.